This is a list of T cell receptor beta chains from one sample in a study of long-term antiretroviral therapy in people with HIV. Data came from immunoSEQ multiplex PCR; TCRdb stores just in-frame clones and leaves some out. The sample holds about 30,000 clones, 95% seen once. The sequencing here drew on unsorted PBMCs, taken 5.3 years after starting antiretroviral therapy. The receptors stem from a man aged 50 to 60 with HIV. CDR3s include the opening cysteine and the closing phenylalanine or tryptophan.

v_gene	len	j_gene	CDR3aa
TRBV6-6	15	TRBJ2-7	CASRPGGSSSYEQYF
TRBV5-8	16	TRBJ1-5	CASSPGTGGFNQPQHF
TRBV25-1	16	TRBJ2-3	CASSEFLAGGADTQYF
TRBV15	16	TRBJ2-3	CATSSRDGSSTDTQYF
TRBV19	13	TRBJ2-3	CASSISQGGLWYF
TRBV2	16	TRBJ2-5	CASRSYRGVGQETQYF
TRBV6-1	15	TRBJ1-5	CASSEVAGGRQPQHF
TRBV7-2	13	TRBJ2-7	CASSLAAGSEQYF
TRBV30	13	TRBJ1-2	CAWSLDPNYGYTF
TRBV6-5	14	TRBJ2-3	CASSYSNSPDTQYF
TRBV6-1	12	TRBJ1-2	CASNKYSYGYTF
TRBV5-1	16	TRBJ2-7	CASSPRTSGDPYEQYF
TRBV4-1	15	TRBJ2-1	CASSQEEAPYNEQFF
TRBV13	15	TRBJ2-2	CASSLSQGDTGELFF
TRBV7-2	14	TRBJ2-3	CASSYDSLTDTQYF
TRBV25-1	10	TRBJ2-7	CASSDYEQYF